This entry concerns a single T cell receptor beta chain. This entry is derived from a study of blood T cell repertoires in COVID-19. Study information: The origin of the acute and convalescent COVID-19 samples was the United States, Italy and Spain. Sources were T cells, B-cell-depleted T cells, or PBMCs; the material itself was cDNA or gDNA.

Study processing details: Estimates of nucleated cell counts were drawn from the amplification of reference gene primers. Sequencing used immunoSEQ multiplex PCR; TCRdb keeps in-frame clones, though not all of them. The V and J calls and the clone size are those of that table, but D and trimming were determined from the DNA. The profile shows about 150,000 clones, 65% to 85% of them singletons. The TCR was taken from a man between 60 and 70 years old with active or convalescent COVID-19. What was sequenced was peripheral blood.

The DNA for the CDR3 is TGTGCCAGCAGCTTAGGACTTCGGGGGTCTACAGATACGCAGTATTTT. This encodes CASSLGLRGSTDTQYF. The gene calls are TRBV11-2 and TRBJ2-3, with D possibly being TRBD2 (6 bases). V was trimmed by 1 base and J by 3 bases, leaving 14 bases between them. Germline values: CDR1 SGHAT, CDR2 FQNNGV. This CDR3 has 16 amino acids.